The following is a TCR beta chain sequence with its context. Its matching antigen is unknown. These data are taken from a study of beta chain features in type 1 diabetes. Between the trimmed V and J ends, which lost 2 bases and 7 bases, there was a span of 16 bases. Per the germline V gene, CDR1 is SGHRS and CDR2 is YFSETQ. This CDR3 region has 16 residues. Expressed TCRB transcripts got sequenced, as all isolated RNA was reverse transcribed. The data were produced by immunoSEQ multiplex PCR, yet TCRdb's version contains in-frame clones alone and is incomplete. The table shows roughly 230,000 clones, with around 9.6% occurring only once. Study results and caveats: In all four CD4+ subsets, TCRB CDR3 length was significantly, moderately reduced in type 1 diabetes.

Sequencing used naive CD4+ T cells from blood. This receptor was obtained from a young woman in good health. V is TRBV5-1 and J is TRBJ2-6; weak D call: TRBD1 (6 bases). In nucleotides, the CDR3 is TGCGCCAGCAGCTTACAACGACAGGCCTCCGCCAACGTCCTGACTTTC. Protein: CASSLQRQASANVLTF.